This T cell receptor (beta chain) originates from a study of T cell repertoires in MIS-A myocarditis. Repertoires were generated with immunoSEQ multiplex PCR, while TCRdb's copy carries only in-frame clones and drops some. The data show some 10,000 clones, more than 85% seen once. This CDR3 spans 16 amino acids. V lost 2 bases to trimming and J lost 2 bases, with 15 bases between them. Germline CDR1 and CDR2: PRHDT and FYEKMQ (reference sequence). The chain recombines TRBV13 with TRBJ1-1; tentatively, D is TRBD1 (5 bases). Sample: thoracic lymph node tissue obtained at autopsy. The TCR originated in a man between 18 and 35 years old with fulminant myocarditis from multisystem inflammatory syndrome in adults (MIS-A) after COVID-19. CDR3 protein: CASSLSRVTVNTEAFF. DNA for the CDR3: TGTGCCAGCAGCTTATCACGTGTGACAGTCAACACTGAAGCTTTCTTT.